This T cell receptor (beta chain) was sequenced for a study of CD8 T cells in ankylosing spondylitis. Overall study findings and caveats: A TCR beta motif of fewer than ten highly homologous variants seemed to mark ankylosing spondylitis blood. It was reported that disease-linked clones were significantly enriched in matched ankylosing spondylitis synovial fluid. Some motif variants were previously reported in reactive arthritis synovial fluid and blood.

Trimming cost V 3 bases and J 1 base; bases outside gene matches: 7. CDR1 SGHRS and CDR2 YFSETQ come from the germline V gene. CDR3 length equals 16 residues. Quantitative 5'-RACE with molecular barcodes was used to make the TCR beta libraries. TCRdb itself ran the 5' RACE reads through MiXCR, one entry per CDR3 protein. The data hold some 340,000 distinct CDR3 sequences, with about 15% observed a single time. This clonotype was found a few times. As yet, its antigen is unknown. The source of this sequence is a male donor with ankylosing spondylitis or in good health (not recorded which). V gene TRBV5-1 combines with J gene TRBJ2-3; 8 bases map to TRBD2. Material for sequencing was blood, either unsorted or a sorted T cell fraction (not recorded which). The chain's CDR3 is CASSSVGGAGTDTQYF. CDR3 nucleotide sequence: TGCGCCAGCAGCTCCGTCGGGGGGGCAGGCACAGATACGCAGTATTTT.